The 23 T cell receptor beta chains reported below all come from one sample, sequenced in a study of T cells in Graves' hyperthyroidism and ophthalmopathy. Amplified TCR beta CDR3 regions derived from RNA transcripts. A set of HTBI primers served as the primers for a first-round RT-PCR of the TCR CDR3. A single record per CDR3 protein comes from TCRdb applying MiXCR to the multiplex PCR reads. Of around 360,000 distinct CDR3 sequences in the sample, roughly 15% are singletons; the top ten hold approximately 19%. The specimen was blood. Receptors originate from a woman aged 55-70 years with Graves' ophthalmopathy.

This clonotype occurred a few times. This chain joins TRBV20-1 and TRBJ2-7; 8 bases map to TRBD1. The CDR3 consists of 16 residues. Unmatched junction bases numbered 10, after V lost 0 bases and J lost 3 bases. Germline V gene data show CDR1 as DFQATT and CDR2 as SNEGSKA (reference sequence). Written as DNA, the CDR3 is TGCAGTGCTAGAGATCGAGGAGGACAGGGCCTCTACGAGCAGTACTTC. Its translation is CSARDRGGQGLYEQYF.

This clonotype was seen at least ten times. V is TRBV28 and J is TRBJ2-1; TRBD2 aligns across 13 bases. Looked up from germline, CDR1 is MDHEN and CDR2 is SYDVKM. CDR3 length: 17 residues. The V gene end was trimmed by 3 bases and the J gene end by 0 bases; junction bases not matched to a gene: 2. Here the CDR3 DNA reads TGTGCCAGCAGTTTGACTAGCGGGGGGCACTCCTACAATGAGCAGTTCTTC. Amino acids: CASSLTSGGHSYNEQFF.

In its sample, this clonotype was seen many times. CDR3 nucleotide sequence: TGTGCCAGCAGTTCCGGACAGTACCAAGAGACCCAGTACTTC. This encodes CASSSGQYQETQYF. The chain is built from TRBV27 and TRBJ2-5, with D possibly matching TRBD1 (6 bases). The CDR3 has 14 amino acids. V was pared by 4 bases and J by 0 bases, with 9 bases between. Germline CDR1 reads MNHEY; CDR2 reads SMNVEV (reference sequence).

This clonotype was counted between two and nine times. An end of the junction differs from the germline gene, which may be a read error. The chain combines TRBV3-1 with TRBJ2-4; D is possibly TRBD1 or TRBD2 (6 bases each). The germline V gene encodes CDR1 LGHDT and CDR2 YNNKEL (reference sequence). The length of the CDR3 is 13 residues. The CDR3 bases are TGTGCCAGCAGCCATAGTTCCGGGGGCTATCAGCACTTC. Amino acids: CASSHSSGGYQHF. Full variable domain (rest looked up from reference TRBV3-1 and TRBJ2-4): DTAVSQTPKYLVTQMGNDKSIKCEQNLGHDTMYWYKQDSKKFLKIMFSYNNKELIINETVPNRFSPKSPDKAHLNLHINSLELGDSAVYFCASSHSSGGYQHFGAGTRLSVL.

This clonotype was recorded at least ten times. The chain uses TRBV12-3 or TRBV12-4 and TRBJ2-5, with TRBD2 matching over 10 bases. The CDR3 runs to 17 residues. V was clipped by 5 bases and J by 7 bases; unmatched bases: 16. CDR3 bases: TGTGCCAGCAGTCCCACCTCTAGCGGGGGCGTCCTTAGGACCCAGTACTTC. This codes for CASSPTSSGGVLRTQYF.

The rearrangement links TRBV9 to TRBJ2-1; TRBD2 might be the D (5 bases). Germline CDR1 reads SGDLS; CDR2 reads YYNGEE. Trimming stripped 4 bases from V and 5 bases from J, with 16 bases between. This CDR3 has 15 amino acids. The CDR3 reads CASSPSLAGNNEQFF. The CDR3 region has the DNA TGTGCCAGCAGCCCCTCCTTGGCGGGTAACAATGAGCAGTTCTTC.

V gene TRBV15 combines with J gene TRBJ2-3; TRBD2 aligns across 10 bases. The junction had 8 bases not matched to a gene; V was cut back by 5 bases and J by 3 bases. Germline lookup yields CDR1 LNHNV and CDR2 YYDKDF (reference sequence). This CDR3 is built from 16 residues. CDR3 nucleotides: TGTGCCACCAGCGGAAAAGGGACTAGCGCAACAGATACGCAGTATTTT. Its translation is CATSGKGTSATDTQYF.

This clonotype was counted ten times or more. V usage is TRBV7-3 and J usage is TRBJ2-7; D is uncertain. The V end was cut by 5 bases, the J end by 3 bases, with 8 bases between. CDR3 size: 12 residues. CDR1 is SGHTA and CDR2 is FQGTGA in the germline V gene. The CDR3 DNA reads as TGTGCCAGCAGCCGCCCTAACTACGAGCAGTACTTC. Its translation: CASSRPNYEQYF.

This clonotype turned up a few times. The chain uses TRBV20-1 and TRBJ2-1; no clear D. V lost 6 bases to trimming and J lost 10 bases, with 13 bases between them. The CDR3 runs to 11 residues. Germline CDR1 DFQATT, CDR2 SNEGSKA (reference sequence). CDR3: CSAKRREEQFF. The CDR3 DNA is TGCAGTGCCAAGCGTCGCGAGGAGCAGTTCTTC.

This clonotype was counted many times. This CDR3 is CASSPALNEQFF. In DNA, the CDR3 is TGTGCCAGCAGCCCAGCGCTCAATGAGCAGTTCTTC. V gene TRBV28 combines with J gene TRBJ2-1; D gene unclear. The V and J ends lost 6 bases and 6 bases respectively, with 9 bases between them. Germline CDR1 is MDHEN and CDR2 is SYDVKM. The CDR3 loop spans 12 amino acids.

At least ten counts were recorded for this clonotype. The CDR3 is CASSSLAGVVNEQFF. The CDR3 nucleotides read TGTGCCAGCAGTTCACTAGCGGGAGTGGTCAATGAGCAGTTCTTC. The genes are TRBV28 and TRBJ2-1; 11 nucleotides match TRBD2. This CDR3 contains 15 residues. Germline V gives CDR1 MDHEN, CDR2 SYDVKM. J was trimmed by 6 bases and V by 4 bases; bases with no gene match: 5.

Here the CDR3 DNA reads TGTGCCAGTAGTATAGCTAATAGCGGGACCTCCTACGAGCAGTACTTC. This sequence encodes CASSIANSGTSYEQYF. The chain joins TRBV19 to TRBJ2-7, with 8 bases fitting TRBD2. The CDR3 is 16 amino acids. Germline V CDR1 and CDR2: LNHDA, SQIVND (reference sequence). The junction had 5 bases not matched to a gene; V was cut back by 1 base and J by 0 bases. The whole variable domain, remainder taken from reference TRBV19 and TRBJ2-7, is DGGITQSPKYLFRKEGQNVTLSCEQNLNHDAMYWYRQDPGQGLRLIYYSQIVNDFQKGDIAEGYSVSREKKESFPLTVTSAQKNPTAFYLCASSIANSGTSYEQYFGPGTRLTVT.

This clonotype was counted many times. V and J are TRBV20-1 and TRBJ1-5, with 7 nucleotides matching TRBD1. J gave up 4 bases and V 3 bases, and 9 bases lay outside the gene matches. From germline, CDR1 is DFQATT and CDR2 SNEGSKA (reference sequence). There are 15 residues in the CDR3. The CDR3 DNA sequence: TGCAGTGCTAGGTTTACCGGACAGGCTAATCAGCCCCAGCATTTT. Amino acids: CSARFTGQANQPQHF.

A few counts support this clonotype. V is TRBV7-9 and J is TRBJ2-5; 8 bases are shared with TRBD2. The length of the CDR3 is 18 residues. Germline V gene lookup returns CDR1 SEHNR and CDR2 FQNEAQ (reference sequence). V lost 1 base to trimming and J lost 5 bases; unmatched junction nucleotides: 15. The CDR3 DNA reads TGTGCCAGCAGCTTAGAGGCCCCTGCGGGAGGCCGGGGGGAGACCCAGTACTTC. Amino acid sequence: CASSLEAPAGGRGETQYF.

The chain employs TRBV9 and TRBJ2-3, with D uncertain. V gave up 4 bases and J gave up 6 bases, with 6 bases separating them. Germline CDR1 and CDR2: SGDLS and YYNGEE. This CDR3 is built from 11 residues. CDR3 sequence (DNA): TGTGCCAGCAGCACCCAGGATACGCAGTATTTT. This encodes CASSTQDTQYF. Using reference TRBV9 and TRBJ2-3 for the parts outside the CDR3, the full variable domain is DSGVTQTPKHLITATGQRVTLRCSPRSGDLSVYWYQQSLDQGLQFLIQYYNGEERAKGNILERFSAQQFPDLHSELNLSSLELGDSALYFCASSTQDTQYFGPGTRLTVL.

This clonotype was seen many times. The rearrangement links TRBV27 to TRBJ1-2; D perhaps matches TRBD1 (6 bases). The V gene's germline CDR1 is MNHEY and CDR2 SMNVEV (reference sequence). Trimming left V 6 bases short and J 6 bases short, with 26 bases between. The CDR3 has 17 amino acids. DNA of the CDR3: TGTGCCAGCAGCCATTACGGGGGGGGGCCTCCCCACCATGGCTACACCTTC. Amino acids: CASSHYGGGPPHHGYTF.

This chain links TRBV20-1 with TRBJ2-1, with 11 positions matching TRBD2. CDR3 length: 14 residues. V gave up 3 bases and J gave up 8 bases; unmatched junction bases: 6. Germline assignment: CDR1 DFQATT and CDR2 SNEGSKA (reference sequence). CDR3 nucleotide sequence: TGCAGTGCTAGCCGTAGCGGGAGGGTTTATGAGCAGTTCTTC. This translates into CSASRSGRVYEQFF.

The chain employs TRBV9 and TRBJ2-2, with unresolved D. The germline V gene has CDR1 SGDLS and CDR2 YYNGEE. Trimming took off 0 bases at V and 5 bases at J, with 11 bases between the two ends. The CDR3 extends over 15 amino acids. CDR3: CASSVDYLGTGELFF. The CDR3 DNA reads TGTGCCAGCAGCGTAGACTACTTGGGGACCGGGGAGCTGTTTTTT.

The CDR3 spells CASSFQGWGSANEKLFF. CDR3 nucleotide sequence: TGTGCCAGCAGCTTCCAGGGGTGGGGGTCGGCTAATGAAAAACTGTTTTTT. The chain recombines TRBV11-2 with TRBJ1-4, with TRBD1 as a possible D gene (6 bases). V shed 3 bases and J shed 3 bases, with 17 bases lying between them. Germline values: CDR1 SGHAT, CDR2 FQNNGV. The CDR3 has 17 residues.

The V and J genes are TRBV5-1 and TRBJ2-7; D is possibly TRBD2 (7 bases). This CDR3 has 15 amino acids. CDR1 is SGHRS, CDR2 YFSETQ, per germline. V was trimmed by 4 bases and J by 2 bases, leaving 16 bases between them. The CDR3 protein is CASSGGASGAYEQYF. The CDR3 bases are TGCGCCAGCAGCGGGGGGGCTAGCGGAGCCTACGAGCAGTACTTC.

The table lists this clonotype with a few counts. The V gene is TRBV30, the J gene TRBJ1-3; D is unclear. V was shortened by 0 bases and J by 0 bases, with 6 bases between the two germline ends. Per germline, CDR1 GTSNPN and CDR2 SVGIG (reference sequence). The CDR3 covers 14 residues. This CDR3 is CAWSVTSSGNTIYF. The CDR3 nucleotides are TGTGCCTGGAGTGTAACCAGCTCTGGAAACACCATATATTTT. Full variable domain (outside the CDR3, taken from reference TRBV30 and TRBJ1-3): SQTIHQWPATLVQPVGSPLSLECTVEGTSNPNLYWYRQAAGRGLQLLFYSVGIGQISSEVPQNLSASRPQDRQFILSSKKLLLSDSGFYLCAWSVTSSGNTIYFGEGSWLTVV.

The chain recombines TRBV11-1 with TRBJ2-7; 7 bases match TRBD1. The CDR3 spans 13 residues. V lost 4 bases and J lost 2; bases outside the gene matches: 2. Germline V gene lookup returns CDR1 SGHAT and CDR2 FQDESV (reference sequence). The chain's CDR3 is CASSWQGAYEQYF. CDR3 nucleotide sequence: TGTGCCAGCAGCTGGCAGGGGGCCTACGAGCAGTACTTC.

The chain has TRBV7-9 and TRBJ2-1; 8 positions agree with TRBD2. The CDR3 contains 19 residues. V gave up 1 base and J gave up 1 base; unmatched junction bases: 12. The germline CDR1 and CDR2 sequences are SEHNR and FQNEAQ (reference sequence). CDR3: CASSLGGLAGPLSYNEQFF. CDR3 nucleotides: TGTGCCAGCAGCTTAGGAGGTCTAGCGGGCCCCCTATCCTACAATGAGCAGTTCTTC.